A selection of T cell receptor beta chains follows, all from one sample in a study of identical twins. TCRdb re-analysed the 5' RACE reads in MiXCR, keeping a single row per CDR3 protein. The sample includes about 1.7 million distinct CDR3 sequences, about 32% of them seen just once. Sequencing used cord blood. All receptors derive from a newborn girl in good health. Each CDR3 is given with its conserved first and last residue. A D gene is named only where the DNA matches it firmly. Only part of the rows carry a size: once, few, many, or a class if the clone is expanded.

len,j_gene,abundance,v_gene,d_gene,CDR3nt,CDR3aa
15,TRBJ2-7,.,TRBV6-2/TRBV6-3,.,TGTGCCAGCAGATATCTCGGGTCTTCCTCCTACGAGCAGTACTTC,CASRYLGSSSYEQYF
13,TRBJ2-3,.,TRBV7-2,.,TGTGCCAGCAGTTGGGGGCTGGGAGATACGCAGTATTTT,CASSWGLGDTQYF
15,TRBJ2-7,.,TRBV7-9,TRBD2,TGTGCCAGCAGCACGGGTAGACTAGCGGTCTACGAGCAGTACTTC,CASSTGRLAVYEQYF
15,TRBJ2-7,.,TRBV10-2,TRBD2,TGCGCCAGCAGTGACCTAGGACTAGCCAGCTACGAGCAGTACTTC,CASSDLGLASYEQYF
15,TRBJ1-1,.,TRBV12-3/TRBV12-4,.,TGTGCCAGCAGTTTAGGGGTACGTGTAGCTGGTGAAGCTTTCTTT,CASSLGVRVAGEAFF
13,TRBJ1-2,few,TRBV20-1,.,TGCAGTGCTAGAGATTACAGTAACTATGGCTACACCTTC,CSARDYSNYGYTF
12,TRBJ2-3,once,TRBV20-1,.,TGCAGTGCTAGAAGGAGGCCAGATACGCAGTATTTT,CSARRRPDTQYF
14,TRBJ2-7,.,TRBV5-1,.,TGCGCCAGCAGCGGAGGGACTTTAGGCTACGAGCAGTACTTC,CASSGGTLGYEQYF
15,TRBJ2-3,few,TRBV5-6,.,TGTGCCAGCAGCCGCACTAGCCTCCAGGTAGATACGCAGTATTTT,CASSRTSLQVDTQYF
15,TRBJ2-3,.,TRBV10-3,TRBD1,TGTGCCATCAGTTCCGGGACAGCGCTCACAGATACGCAGTATTTT,CAISSGTALTDTQYF
16,TRBJ2-7,few,TRBV7-9,.,TGTGCCAGCAGCTTAGAATTGGATAATCCAAGCAGGGAGCAGTACTTC,CASSLELDNPSREQYF
18,TRBJ2-5,.,TRBV2,.,TGTGCCAGCAGTGTAAGTGGTCAGGCATTTGGAAAACAAGAGACCCAGTACTTC,CASSVSGQAFGKQETQYF
15,TRBJ2-5,.,TRBV5-1,.,TGCGCCAGCAGCTTGGAGGTCCCCGCAGGGGAGACCCAGTACTTC,CASSLEVPAGETQYF
15,TRBJ2-2,.,TRBV12-3/TRBV12-4,.,TGTGCCAGCAGTTTAGGGCGGGGACCCGCCGGGGAGCTGTTTTTT,CASSLGRGPAGELFF
17,TRBJ2-1,.,TRBV5-1,TRBD2,TGCGCCAGCAGCTCCAGCCCACTAGCGGGGGCCTCCAATGAGCAGTTCTTC,CASSSSPLAGASNEQFF